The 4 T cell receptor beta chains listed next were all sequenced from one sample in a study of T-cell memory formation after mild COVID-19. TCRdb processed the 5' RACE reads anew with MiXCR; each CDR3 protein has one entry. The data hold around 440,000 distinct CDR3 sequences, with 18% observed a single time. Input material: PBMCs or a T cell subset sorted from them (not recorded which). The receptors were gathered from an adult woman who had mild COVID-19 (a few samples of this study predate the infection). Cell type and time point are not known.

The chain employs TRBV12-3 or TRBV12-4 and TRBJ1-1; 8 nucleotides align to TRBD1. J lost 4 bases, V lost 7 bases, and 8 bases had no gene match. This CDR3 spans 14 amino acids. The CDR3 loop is CASTHGQGSTEAFF. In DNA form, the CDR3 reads TGTGCCAGCACCCACGGACAGGGATCCACTGAAGCTTTCTTT.

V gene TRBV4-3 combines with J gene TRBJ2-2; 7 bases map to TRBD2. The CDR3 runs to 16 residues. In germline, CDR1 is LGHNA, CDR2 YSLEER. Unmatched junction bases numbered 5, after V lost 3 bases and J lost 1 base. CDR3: CASSQLADENTGELFF. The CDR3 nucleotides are TGCGCCAGCAGCCAGCTAGCGGACGAGAACACCGGGGAGCTGTTTTTT.

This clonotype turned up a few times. Written as DNA, the CDR3 is TGTGCCAGCAGTGAAGGGTATTCCTACGAGCAGTACTTC. This translates into CASSEGYSYEQYF. The chain links TRBV2 to TRBJ2-7; D uncertain. V dropped 1 base and J dropped 1 base, with 5 bases sitting between them. Germline V gives CDR1 SNHLY, CDR2 FYNNEI. The CDR3 spans 13 residues.

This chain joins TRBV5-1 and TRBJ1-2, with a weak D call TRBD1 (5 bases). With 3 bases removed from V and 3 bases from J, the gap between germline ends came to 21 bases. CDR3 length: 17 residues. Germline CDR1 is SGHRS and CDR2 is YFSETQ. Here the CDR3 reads CASSSGTSMQLDYGYTF. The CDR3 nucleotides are TGCGCCAGCAGCTCCGGGACGTCGATGCAATTGGACTATGGCTACACCTTC.